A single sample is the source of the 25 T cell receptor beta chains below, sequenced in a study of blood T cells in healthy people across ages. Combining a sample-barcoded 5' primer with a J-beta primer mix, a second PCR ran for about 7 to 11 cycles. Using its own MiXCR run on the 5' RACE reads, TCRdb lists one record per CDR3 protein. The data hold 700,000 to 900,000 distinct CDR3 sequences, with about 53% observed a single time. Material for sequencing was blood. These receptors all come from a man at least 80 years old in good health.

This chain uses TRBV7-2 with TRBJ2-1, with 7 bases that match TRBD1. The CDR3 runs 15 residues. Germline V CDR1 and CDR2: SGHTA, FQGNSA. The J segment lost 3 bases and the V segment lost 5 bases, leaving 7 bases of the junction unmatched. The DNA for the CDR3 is TGTGCCAGCAGCCTGGACAGGACGGTCTACAATGAGCAGTTCTTC. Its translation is CASSLDRTVYNEQFF.

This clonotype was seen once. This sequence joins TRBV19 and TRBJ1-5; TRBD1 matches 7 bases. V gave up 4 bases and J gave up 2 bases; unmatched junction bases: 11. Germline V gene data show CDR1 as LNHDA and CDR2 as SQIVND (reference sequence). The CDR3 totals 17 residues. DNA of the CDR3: TGTGCCAGTAGTACTCGGACAGGTCAGATGGGCAATCAGCCCCAGCATTTT. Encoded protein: CASSTRTGQMGNQPQHF. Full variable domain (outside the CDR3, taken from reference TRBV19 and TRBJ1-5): DGGITQSPKYLFRKEGQNVTLSCEQNLNHDAMYWYRQDPGQGLRLIYYSQIVNDFQKGDIAEGYSVSREKKESFPLTVTSAQKNPTAFYLCASSTRTGQMGNQPQHFGDGTRLSIL.

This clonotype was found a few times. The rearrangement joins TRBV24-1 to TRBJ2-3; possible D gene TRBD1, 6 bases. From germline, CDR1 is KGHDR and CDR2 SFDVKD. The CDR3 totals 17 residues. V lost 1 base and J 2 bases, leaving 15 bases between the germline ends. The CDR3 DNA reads TGTGCCACCAGTGATTTCCGGGACATCCGACACACAGATACGCAGTATTTT. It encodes CATSDFRDIRHTDTQYF.

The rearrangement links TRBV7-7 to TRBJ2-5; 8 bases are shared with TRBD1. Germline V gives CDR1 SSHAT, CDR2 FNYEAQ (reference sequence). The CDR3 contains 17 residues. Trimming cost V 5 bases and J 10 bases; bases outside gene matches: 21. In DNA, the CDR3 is TGTGCCAGCAGCCGTTCTCCGGGACAGGCCCACTTGGGGGACCAGTACTTC. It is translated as CASSRSPGQAHLGDQYF.

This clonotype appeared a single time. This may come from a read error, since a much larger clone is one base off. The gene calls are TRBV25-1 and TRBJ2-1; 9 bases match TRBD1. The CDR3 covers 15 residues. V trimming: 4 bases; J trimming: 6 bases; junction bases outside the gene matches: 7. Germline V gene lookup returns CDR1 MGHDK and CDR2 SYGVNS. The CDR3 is CASSVFRTGANEQFF. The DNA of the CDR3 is TGTGCCAGCAGTGTGTTCAGGACAGGGGCCAATGAGCAGTTCTTC.

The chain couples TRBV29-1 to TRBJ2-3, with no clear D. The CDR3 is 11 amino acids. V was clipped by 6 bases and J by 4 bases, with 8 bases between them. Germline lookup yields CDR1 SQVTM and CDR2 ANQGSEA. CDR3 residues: CSVLEPDTQYF. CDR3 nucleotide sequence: TGCAGCGTCCTGGAACCAGATACGCAGTATTTT.

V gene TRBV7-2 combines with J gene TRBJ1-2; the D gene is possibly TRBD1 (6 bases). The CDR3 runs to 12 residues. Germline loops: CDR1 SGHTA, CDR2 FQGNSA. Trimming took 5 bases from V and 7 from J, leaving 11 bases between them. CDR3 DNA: TGTGCCAGCAGCCTTAGGGGGACTGGCTACACCTTC. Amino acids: CASSLRGTGYTF.

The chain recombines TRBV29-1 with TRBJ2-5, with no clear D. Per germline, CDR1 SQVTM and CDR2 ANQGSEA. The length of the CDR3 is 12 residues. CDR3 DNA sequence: TGCACCATCCTAGATGTGGGGGAGACCCAGTACTTC. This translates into CTILDVGETQYF.

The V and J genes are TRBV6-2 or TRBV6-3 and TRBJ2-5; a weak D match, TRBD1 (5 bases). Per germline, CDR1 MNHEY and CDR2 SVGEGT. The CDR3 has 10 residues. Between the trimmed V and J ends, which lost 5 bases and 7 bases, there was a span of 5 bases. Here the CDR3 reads CASSQGTQYF. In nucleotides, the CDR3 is TGTGCCAGCAGTCAGGGGACCCAGTACTTC.

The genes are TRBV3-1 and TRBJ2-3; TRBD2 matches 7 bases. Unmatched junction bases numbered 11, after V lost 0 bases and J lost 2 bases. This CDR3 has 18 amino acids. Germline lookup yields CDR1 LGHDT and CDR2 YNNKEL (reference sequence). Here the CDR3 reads CASSQDRQLARDTDTQYF. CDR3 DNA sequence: TGTGCCAGCAGCCAAGATCGTCAACTAGCGAGAGACACAGATACGCAGTATTTT.

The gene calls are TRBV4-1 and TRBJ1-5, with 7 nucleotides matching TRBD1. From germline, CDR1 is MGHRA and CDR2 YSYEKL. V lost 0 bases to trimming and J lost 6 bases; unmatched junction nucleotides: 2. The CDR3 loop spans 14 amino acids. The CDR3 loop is CASSQDRGSQPQHF. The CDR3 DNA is TGCGCCAGCAGCCAAGACAGGGGGTCTCAGCCCCAGCATTTT.

DNA for the CDR3: TGTGCCAGCAGTGCTAGCCCAGATACGCAGTATTTT. The encoded protein is CASSASPDTQYF. The J gene is TRBJ2-3, the V gene TRBV6-2 or TRBV6-3; D possibly corresponds to TRBD2 (5 bases). The V end was cut by 5 bases, the J end by 4 bases, with 7 bases between. CDR1 is MNHEY, CDR2 SVGEGT, per germline. This CDR3 comprises 12 residues.

The CDR3 DNA follows: TGTGCCAGCAGCTCTACAGCGGGGCAGGGAAATACGCAGTATTTT. Translating it yields CASSSTAGQGNTQYF. This chain connects TRBV7-3 to TRBJ2-3; TRBD2 aligns across 7 bases. CDR1 and CDR2 from the germline V gene are SGHTA and FQGTGA. The CDR3 covers 15 residues. The V and J ends lost 4 bases and 7 bases, in that order; junction bases with no gene match: 11.

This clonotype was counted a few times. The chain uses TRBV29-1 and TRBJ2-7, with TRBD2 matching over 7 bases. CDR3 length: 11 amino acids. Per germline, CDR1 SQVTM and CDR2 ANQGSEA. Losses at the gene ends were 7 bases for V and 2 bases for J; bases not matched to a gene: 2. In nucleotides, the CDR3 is TGCAGCGCCCGGGGGGCCTACGAGCAGTACTTC. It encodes CSARGAYEQYF.

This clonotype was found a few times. The CDR3 protein is CSAPGPFSYEQYF. Written as DNA, the CDR3 is TGCAGTGCCCCGGGACCTTTCTCCTACGAGCAGTACTTC. This chain links TRBV20-1 with TRBJ2-7; perhaps D is TRBD1 or TRBD2 (5 bases each). This CDR3 is built from 13 residues. Germline CDR1 reads DFQATT; CDR2 reads SNEGSKA (reference sequence). Trimming stripped 6 bases from V and 0 bases from J, with 12 bases between.

CDR3 nucleotides: TGTGCCAGCAGCCAAGATAGCACGGAGAACCAGCCCCAGCATTTT. Its protein product is CASSQDSTENQPQHF. The chain employs TRBV3-1 and TRBJ1-5; D uncertain. CDR3 length: 15 amino acids. Trimming pared 0 bases from V and 7 bases from J, leaving 13 bases between. Germline loops: CDR1 LGHDT, CDR2 YNNKEL (reference sequence).

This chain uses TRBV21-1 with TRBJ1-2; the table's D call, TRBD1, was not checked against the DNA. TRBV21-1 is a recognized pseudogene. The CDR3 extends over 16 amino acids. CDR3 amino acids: CASSKNVQGKIYGYTF. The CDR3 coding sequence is TGTGCCAGCAGCAAAAATGTGCAGGGGAAAATATACGGCTACACCTTC.

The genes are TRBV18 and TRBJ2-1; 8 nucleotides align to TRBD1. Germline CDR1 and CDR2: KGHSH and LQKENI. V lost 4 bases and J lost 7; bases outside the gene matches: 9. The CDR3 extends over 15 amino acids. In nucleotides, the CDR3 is TGTGCCAGCTCACGTGACAGGGGAAATCAAAATGAGCAGTTCTTC. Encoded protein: CASSRDRGNQNEQFF.

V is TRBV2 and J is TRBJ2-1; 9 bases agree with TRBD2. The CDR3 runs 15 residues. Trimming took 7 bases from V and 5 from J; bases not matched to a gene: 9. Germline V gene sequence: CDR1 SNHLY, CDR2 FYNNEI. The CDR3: CASNRLAAANNEQFF. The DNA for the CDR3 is TGTGCCAGCAATAGACTAGCGGCAGCGAACAATGAGCAGTTCTTC.

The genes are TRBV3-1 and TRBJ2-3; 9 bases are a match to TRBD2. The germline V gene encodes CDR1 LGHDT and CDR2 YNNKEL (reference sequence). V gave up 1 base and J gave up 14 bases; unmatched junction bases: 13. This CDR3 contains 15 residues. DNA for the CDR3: TGTGCCAGCAGCCAAGGGGCTAGCGGGAACAGATACGCGTATTTT. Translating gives CASSQGASGNRYAYF.

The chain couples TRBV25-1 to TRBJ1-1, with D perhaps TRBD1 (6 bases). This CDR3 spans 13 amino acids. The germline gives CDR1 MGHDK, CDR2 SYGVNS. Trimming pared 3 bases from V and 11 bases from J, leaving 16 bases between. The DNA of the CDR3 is TGTGCCAGCAGTGATCTAGCGGGGGCGCAGGCTTTCTTT. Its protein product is CASSDLAGAQAFF.

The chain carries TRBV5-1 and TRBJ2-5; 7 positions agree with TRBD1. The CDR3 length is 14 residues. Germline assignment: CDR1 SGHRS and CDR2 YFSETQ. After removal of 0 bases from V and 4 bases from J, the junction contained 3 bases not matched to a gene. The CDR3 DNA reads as TGCGCCAGCAGCTTGGAACAGGGGCTAGAGACCCAGTACTTC. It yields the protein CASSLEQGLETQYF.

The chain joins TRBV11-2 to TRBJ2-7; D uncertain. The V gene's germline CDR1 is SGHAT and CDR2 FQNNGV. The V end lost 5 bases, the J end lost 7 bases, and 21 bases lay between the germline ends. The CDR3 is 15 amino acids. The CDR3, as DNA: TGTGCCAGCAGCCTCGTAGGGCCCGCCTACGATGAGCAGTACTTC. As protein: CASSLVGPAYDEQYF.

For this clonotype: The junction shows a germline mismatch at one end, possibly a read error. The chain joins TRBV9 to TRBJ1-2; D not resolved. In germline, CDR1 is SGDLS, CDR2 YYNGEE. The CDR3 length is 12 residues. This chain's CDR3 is CASSVPNHGYTF. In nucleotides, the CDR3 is TGTGCCAGCAGCGTACCTAACCATGGCTACACCTTC.

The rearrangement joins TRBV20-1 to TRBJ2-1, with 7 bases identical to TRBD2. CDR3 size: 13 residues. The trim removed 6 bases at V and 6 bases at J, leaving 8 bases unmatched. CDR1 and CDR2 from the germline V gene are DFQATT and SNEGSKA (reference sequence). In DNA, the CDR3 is TGCAGTGCCCTGCGGGGGTCGGGCAATGAGCAGTTCTTC. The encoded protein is CSALRGSGNEQFF.